This TCR beta chain comes out of a study of regulatory T cells in long-lasting Graves disease. General observations from the study: Thyroid tissue was not studied; only peripheral blood was.

Through Arm-PCR of CDR3 regions and iRepertoire HTBI primers, TCR beta libraries were built. TCRdb itself ran the multiplex PCR reads through MiXCR, one entry per CDR3 protein. The sample comprises 420,000 or so distinct CDR3 sequences, roughly 17% of which are singletons, and 20% to 25% rests with the top ten. This clonotype was seen repeatedly, ten times or more. Its antigen remains unknown. This sample's time point: newly diagnosed GD, antithyroid drugs for less than 3 months. RNA extracted from PBMCs served as the sequencing template. The same specimen was also included in a second study, on T cells in Graves' hyperthyroidism and ophthalmopathy. As that study records: Carried out on the TCR CDR3, a first-round RT-PCR used the HTBI primer set. The model predicted ophthalmopathy a median approximately seven months before onset.

This receptor was obtained from a woman aged 18 to 35 with Graves disease. The material sequenced was peripheral blood mononuclear cells (PBMCs), taken at new diagnosis, from a patient treated with antithyroid drugs.

As DNA, the CDR3 is TGCAGTGCTAACGGACTAGAGAAAGACTACGAGCAGTACTTC. This encodes CSANGLEKDYEQYF. The rearrangement links TRBV20-1 to TRBJ2-7; 7 bases match TRBD2. The junction had 9 bases not matched to a gene; V was cut back by 4 bases and J by 3 bases. The CDR3 runs to 14 residues. The V gene's germline CDR1 is DFQATT and CDR2 SNEGSKA (reference sequence).